This T cell receptor beta chain was identified in a study of beta chain features in type 1 diabetes. What was sequenced were expressed TCRB transcripts, since all of the isolated RNA had been reverse transcribed. This table comes from immunoSEQ multiplex PCR, and its TCRdb copy is limited to in-frame clones, with some not included. Of 200,000 to 250,000 clones listed, about 70% are singletons. After removal of 1 base from V and 10 bases from J, the junction contained 6 bases not matched to a gene. The CDR3 is 13 amino acids. Germline CDR1 and CDR2: SGHDN and FVKESK. The chain combines TRBV14 with TRBJ1-2, with TRBD1 identical over 7 bases. Sequenced input: naive CD4+ T cells from blood. The TCR comes from a man aged 30 to 45 in good health. CDR3 sequence (DNA): TGTGCCAGCAGCCAAGTGAACAGGGGAGCCTACACCTTC. Encoded protein: CASSQVNRGAYTF.